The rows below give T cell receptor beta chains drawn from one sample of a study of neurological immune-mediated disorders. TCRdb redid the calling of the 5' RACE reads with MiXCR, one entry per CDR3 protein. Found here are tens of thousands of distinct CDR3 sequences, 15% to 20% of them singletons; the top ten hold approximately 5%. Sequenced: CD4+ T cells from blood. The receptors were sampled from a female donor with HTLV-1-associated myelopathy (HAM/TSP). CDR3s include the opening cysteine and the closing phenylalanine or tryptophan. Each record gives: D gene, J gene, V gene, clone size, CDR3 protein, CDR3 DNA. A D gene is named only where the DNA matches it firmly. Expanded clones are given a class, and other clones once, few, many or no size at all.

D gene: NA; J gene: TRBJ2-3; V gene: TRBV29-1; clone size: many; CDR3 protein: CSPSIGSADTQYF; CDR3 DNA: TGCAGCCCTTCTATCGGGTCAGCAGATACGCAGTATTTT
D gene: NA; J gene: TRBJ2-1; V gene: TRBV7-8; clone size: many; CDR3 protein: CASSLGGREQFF; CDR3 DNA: TGTGCCAGCAGCTTAGGGGGGCGGGAGCAGTTCTTC
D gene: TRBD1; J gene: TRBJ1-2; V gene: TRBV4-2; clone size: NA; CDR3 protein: CASSQETGQVNYGYTF; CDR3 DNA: TGTGCCAGCAGCCAAGAGACGGGACAGGTGAACTATGGCTACACCTTC
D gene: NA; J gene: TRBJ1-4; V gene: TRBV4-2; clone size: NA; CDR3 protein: CASSQDRSGGGLGEKLFF; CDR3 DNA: TGTGCCAGCAGCCAAGATCGGTCGGGGGGAGGACTTGGAGAAAAACTGTTTTTT
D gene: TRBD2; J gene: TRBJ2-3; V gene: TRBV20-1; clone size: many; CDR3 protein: CSARASGGAITDTQYF; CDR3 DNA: TGCAGTGCTAGAGCTAGCGGGGGGGCTATCACAGATACGCAGTATTTT
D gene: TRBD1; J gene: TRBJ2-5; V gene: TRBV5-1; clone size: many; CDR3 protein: CASSYTTGTEGETQYF; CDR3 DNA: TGCGCCAGCAGCTACACAACCGGGACAGAGGGAGAGACCCAGTACTTC
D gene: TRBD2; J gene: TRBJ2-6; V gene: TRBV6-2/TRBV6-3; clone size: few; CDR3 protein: CASRPGLAGASSGANVLTF; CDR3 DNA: TGTGCCAGCAGACCGGGACTAGCGGGGGCCAGCTCTGGGGCCAACGTCCTGACTTTC
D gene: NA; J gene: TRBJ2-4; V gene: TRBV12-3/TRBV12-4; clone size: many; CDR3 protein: CASNSPHGRNIQYF; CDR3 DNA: TGTGCCAGCAACAGCCCGCACGGGAGAAACATTCAGTACTTC
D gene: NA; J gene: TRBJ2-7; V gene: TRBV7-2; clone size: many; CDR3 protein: CASRLSGAYEQYF; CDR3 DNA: TGTGCCAGCCGATTAAGCGGTGCCTACGAGCAGTACTTC
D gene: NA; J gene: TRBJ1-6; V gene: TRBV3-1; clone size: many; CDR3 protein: CASSQDAGGMVSPLHF; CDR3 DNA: TGTGCCAGCAGCCAAGACGCTGGAGGGATGGTTTCACCCCTCCACTTT
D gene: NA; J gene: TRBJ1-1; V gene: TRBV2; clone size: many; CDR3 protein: CASIGTLGDTEAFF; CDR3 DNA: TGTGCCAGCATAGGGACTTTGGGCGACACTGAAGCTTTCTTT
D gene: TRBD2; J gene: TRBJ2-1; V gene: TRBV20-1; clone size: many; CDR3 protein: CSASVQRELNEQFF; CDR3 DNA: TGCAGTGCTAGCGTCCAGCGGGAGTTGAATGAGCAGTTCTTC
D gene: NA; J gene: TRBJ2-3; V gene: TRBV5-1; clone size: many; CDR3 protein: CASSLNLAGADTQYF; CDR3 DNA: TGCGCCAGCAGCTTGAATCTAGCTGGGGCAGATACGCAGTATTTT
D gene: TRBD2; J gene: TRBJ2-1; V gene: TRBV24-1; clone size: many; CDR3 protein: CATSDLVGLAGGTDEQFF; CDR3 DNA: TGTGCCACCAGTGATTTGGTGGGGCTAGCGGGAGGAACGGATGAGCAGTTCTTC
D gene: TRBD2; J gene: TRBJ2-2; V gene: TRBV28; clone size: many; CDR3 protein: CASSPLTAGDLNTGELFF; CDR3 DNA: TGTGCCAGCAGTCCCCTCACAGCGGGGGACTTAAACACCGGGGAGCTGTTTTTT
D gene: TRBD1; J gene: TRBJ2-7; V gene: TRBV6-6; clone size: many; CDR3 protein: CASSPGTGSSYEQYF; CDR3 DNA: TGTGCCAGCAGCCCCGGGACAGGGAGCTCCTACGAGCAGTACTTC
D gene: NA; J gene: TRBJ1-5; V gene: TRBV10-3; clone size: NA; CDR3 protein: CAISEAGGPRGQPQHF; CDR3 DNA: TGTGCCATCAGTGAAGCCGGTGGGCCGCGGGGTCAGCCCCAGCATTTT
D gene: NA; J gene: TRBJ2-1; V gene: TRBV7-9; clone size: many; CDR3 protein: CASSPMRSGGGPYNEQFF; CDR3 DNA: TGTGCCAGCAGCCCCATGAGGAGTGGCGGGGGCCCCTACAATGAGCAGTTCTTC
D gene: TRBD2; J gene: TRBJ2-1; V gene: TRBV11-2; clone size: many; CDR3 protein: CASSSLLAGDIYNEQFF; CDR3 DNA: TGTGCCAGCAGCTCCTTACTAGCGGGAGATATCTACAATGAGCAGTTCTTC
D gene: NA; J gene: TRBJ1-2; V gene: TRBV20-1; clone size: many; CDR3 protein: CSARESTANYGYTF; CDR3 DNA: TGCAGTGCTAGAGAATCGACAGCTAACTATGGCTACACCTTC
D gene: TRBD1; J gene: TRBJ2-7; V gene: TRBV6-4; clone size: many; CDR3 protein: CASSDSTDRVVSYEQYF; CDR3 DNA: TGTGCCAGCAGTGACTCGACCGACAGGGTAGTTTCCTACGAGCAGTACTTC
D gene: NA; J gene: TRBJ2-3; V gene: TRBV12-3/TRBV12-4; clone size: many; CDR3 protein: CASGKSDTQYF; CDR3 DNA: TGTGCCAGCGGAAAGTCAGATACGCAGTATTTT
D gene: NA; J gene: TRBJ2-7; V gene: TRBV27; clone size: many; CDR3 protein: CASSFRQAGFGEQYF; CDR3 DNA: TGTGCCAGCAGTTTTCGACAGGCGGGTTTCGGCGAGCAGTACTTC
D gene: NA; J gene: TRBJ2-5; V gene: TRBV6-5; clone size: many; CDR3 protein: CASSPPAETQYF; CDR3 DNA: TGTGCCAGCAGTCCCCCAGCAGAGACCCAGTACTTC